What follows are 15 T cell receptor beta chains derived from one specimen sequenced in a study of tumor and adjacent non-tumor tissue in lung cancer. The template was RNA from unsorted bulk tissue. The normal lung tissue was taken more than 3 cm from the tumor edge. A modified ARM-PCR protocol with three rounds of nested PCR amplified TCRbeta. TCRdb redid the calling of the multiplex PCR reads with MiXCR, one entry per CDR3 protein. The data contain 50,000 to 60,000 distinct CDR3 sequences, 74% of them singletons. What was sequenced was distant non-tumor lung tissue. These receptors all come from a woman aged 60-75 years with non-small cell lung cancer.

The rearrangement uses TRBV29-1 and TRBJ1-5; 7 bases are a match to TRBD1. CDR1 is SQVTM and CDR2 is ANQGSEA in the germline V gene. CDR3 length equals 14 residues. The ends lost 7 bases at V and 7 bases at J; junction bases unmatched: 13. Here the CDR3 DNA reads TGCAGCGCCGGGGACAGTATTAACGGGCAGCCCCAGCATTTT. It translates to CSAGDSINGQPQHF.

The chain employs TRBV20-1 and TRBJ2-3; 7 nucleotides align to TRBD2. Germline V gene sequence: CDR1 DFQATT, CDR2 SNEGSKA (reference sequence). This CDR3 spans 14 amino acids. V gave up 1 base and J gave up 3 bases; unmatched junction bases: 4. The CDR3 here is CSARGAGDTDTQYF. In DNA, the CDR3 is TGCAGTGCTAGAGGCGCGGGGGATACAGATACGCAGTATTTT.

The J gene is TRBJ1-3, the V gene TRBV11-3; D gene uncertain. CDR1 and CDR2 from the germline V gene are SGHNT and YENEEA. The CDR3 spans 13 residues. The CDR3 coding sequence is TGTATCAGCAGCTTAAGACTGCCCAACACCATATATTTT. Its protein product is CISSLRLPNTIYF.

V and J are TRBV20-1 and TRBJ1-1; possibly TRBD1 for D (5 bases). The CDR3 consists of 14 residues. V lost 6 bases, J lost 4 bases, and 18 bases lay in between. Germline V CDR1 and CDR2: DFQATT, SNEGSKA (reference sequence). The CDR3 region has the DNA TGCAGTGCCAGGAGTGGTGGGGGGTTCACTGAAGCTTTCTTT. This translates into CSARSGGGFTEAFF.

Comment on this clonotype: A junction end diverges from the germline sequence, so it may reflect a read error. This rearrangement joins TRBV19 to TRBJ2-4, with D possibly being TRBD2 (5 bases). Germline-derived CDR1 and CDR2 are LNHDA and SQIVND (reference sequence). The CDR3 contains 14 residues. DNA for the CDR3: TGTGCCAGAAGTATGAAGTCCGAGGGAAACATTCAGTACTTC. Amino acids: CARSMKSEGNIQYF.

As for this clonotype: The junction and the germline gene differ at one end; a read error may be behind it. V gene TRBV29-1 combines with J gene TRBJ2-7; D might be TRBD1 (7 bases). The germline CDR1 and CDR2 sequences are SQVTM and ANQGSEA. This CDR3 is built from 16 residues. CDR3 bases: TGTAGCGTTGAAGGGACTCCGGACAGGCTGGGTACGGAGCAGTACTTC. The encoded protein is CSVEGTPDRLGTEQYF.

This clonotype has a handful of counts. A single base separates this from a much larger clone, so it may be a read error. CDR3 sequence (DNA): TGCGCCACCACGCATTCTGGTGAGCAGTACTTC. Amino acids: CATTHSGEQYF. This chain connects TRBV10-2 to TRBJ2-7; D remains ambiguous. V was shortened by 10 bases and J by 7 bases, with 14 bases between the two germline ends. Germline lookup yields CDR1 WSHSY and CDR2 SAAADI. The CDR3 runs 11 residues.

Regarding this clonotype: One junction end disagrees with the germline gene, perhaps due to a read error. V is TRBV4-3 and J is TRBJ2-1; D gene uncertain. Germline loops: CDR1 LGHNA, CDR2 YSLEER. There are 15 residues in the CDR3. CDR3 nucleotides: TGCACCAGCAGCTCCTCCGTGTCGTCCGACAATGAGCAGTTCTTC. This codes for CTSSSSVSSDNEQFF.

Concerning this clonotype: The missing conserved phenylalanine or tryptophan at the end of this CDR3 makes a read error likely. The DNA is left out, because the CDR3 cannot be placed on it with certainty; the CDR3 is given as TCRdb lists it. This chain uses TRBV11-3 with TRBJ1-5. Including both end residues, the CDR3 is 17 amino acids long. CDR1 is SGHNT, CDR2 YENEEA, per germline. The CDR3 reads CASSPQRACRAPESHHS.

This clonotype was picked up a small number of times. The V call is TRBV10-3, the J call TRBJ2-3, with D perhaps matching TRBD1 or TRBD2 (5 bases each). The CDR3 totals 15 residues. The germline V and J ends were trimmed by 7 bases and 4 bases, with 18 bases remaining between them. The germline gives CDR1 ENHRY, CDR2 SYGVKD. CDR3: CAIIGTGSPSDTQYF. DNA of the CDR3: TGTGCCATCATCGGGACGGGGAGTCCCTCAGATACGCAGTATTTT.

A note on this clonotype: One end of the junction fails to match germline, which may point to a read error. This chain joins TRBV5-8 and TRBJ1-1, with D possibly being TRBD1 (5 bases). The CDR3 is 9 residues long. The germline gives CDR1 SGHTS, CDR2 YDEGEE. CDR3 nucleotide sequence: TGTGCCGGCAGGTTTGGGACGGCGTTC. Translating it yields CAGRFGTAF.

The chain carries TRBV11-3 and TRBJ2-1; no firm D call. Trimming cost V 10 bases and J 6 bases, with 19 bases left between them. Germline CDR1 and CDR2: SGHNT and YENEEA. The CDR3 consists of 14 residues. The CDR3 DNA follows: TGTGCCACCCGCAAGGGTGAGTTATGCAATGAGCAGTTCTTC. Protein sequence: CATRKGELCNEQFF.

As regards this clonotype: Because it lacks the conserved phenylalanine or tryptophan at the end, this CDR3 is likely a read error. The chain joins TRBV29-1 to TRBJ1-1, with unresolved D. Germline V gives CDR1 SQVTM, CDR2 ANQGSEA. This CDR3 comprises 8 residues. For the CDR3, the DNA is TGCGGCGCCCGGGAAGCTTTCATT. This gives the protein CGAREAFI.

This clonotype was picked up a small number of times. This could be a read error, since a much larger clone is one nucleotide away. The chain combines TRBV7-9 with TRBJ2-5, with D uncertain. Trimming pared 7 bases from V and 4 bases from J, leaving 4 bases between. Looked up from germline, CDR1 is SEHNR and CDR2 is FQNEAQ (reference sequence). This CDR3 is 10 amino acids long. The CDR3 sequence is CASTRETQYF. CDR3 bases: TGTGCCAGCACCAGAGAGACCCAGTACTTC.

This clonotype was counted at least ten times. The chain joins TRBV6-5 to TRBJ1-5; D is unresolved. Germline CDR1 reads MNHEY; CDR2 reads SVGAGI. The CDR3 is 17 residues long. Trimming took off 5 bases at V and 3 bases at J, with 20 bases between the two ends. DNA for the CDR3: TGTGCCAGCAGTAGCCTAAGAGGGCCTAGGGACAATCAGCCCCAGCATTTT. This sequence encodes CASSSLRGPRDNQPQHF.